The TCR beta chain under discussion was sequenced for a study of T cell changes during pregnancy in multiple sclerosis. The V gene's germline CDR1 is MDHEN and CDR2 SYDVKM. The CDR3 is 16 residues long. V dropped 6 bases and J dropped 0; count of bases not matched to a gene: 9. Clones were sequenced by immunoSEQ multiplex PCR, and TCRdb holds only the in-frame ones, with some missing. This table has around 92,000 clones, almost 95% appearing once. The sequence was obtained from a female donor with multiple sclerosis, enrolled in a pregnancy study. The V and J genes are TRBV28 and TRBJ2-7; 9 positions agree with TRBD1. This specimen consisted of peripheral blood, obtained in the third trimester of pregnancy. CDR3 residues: CASRPPDRGPSYEQYF. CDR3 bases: TGTGCCAGCAGACCACCGGACAGGGGACCCTCCTACGAGCAGTACTTC.